What follows are 8 T cell receptor beta chains derived from one specimen sequenced in a study of blood T cell repertoires in COVID-19. TCRdb keeps only in-frame clones here, not all; method: immunoSEQ multiplex PCR. The sample has roughly 140,000 clones; 65% to 90% are singletons. The sequencing sample was made of peripheral blood. These receptors were obtained from a man in his 60s with active or convalescent COVID-19.

CDR3 sequence: CASNFKRPATGELFF. CDR3 nucleotide sequence: TGTGCCAGCAACTTTAAGCGTCCGGCGACCGGGGAGCTGTTTTTT. The V call is TRBV6-5, the J call TRBJ2-2; D unclear. Looked up from germline, CDR1 is MNHEY and CDR2 is SVGAGI. The CDR3 length is 15 residues. V was shortened by 7 bases and J by 5 bases, with 17 bases between the two germline ends.

The gene calls are TRBV27 and TRBJ2-1; 7 nucleotides match TRBD2. The germline V gene has CDR1 MNHEY and CDR2 SMNVEV (reference sequence). The junction had 10 bases not matched to a gene; V was cut back by 2 bases and J by 0 bases. This CDR3 spans 18 amino acids. The CDR3 sequence: CASSLQKDGGISYNEQFF. In DNA form, the CDR3 reads TGTGCCAGCAGTTTACAAAAGGACGGGGGGATCTCCTACAATGAGCAGTTCTTC.

This chain connects TRBV6-5 to TRBJ1-1; D is possibly TRBD1 (6 bases). The CDR3 is 12 amino acids. V dropped 5 bases and J dropped 4 bases, with 8 bases sitting between them. Looked up from germline, CDR1 is MNHEY and CDR2 is SVGAGI. CDR3 nucleotide sequence: TGTGCCAGCAGTCGAGGGGGCACTGAAGCTTTCTTT. The encoded protein is CASSRGGTEAFF.

The CDR3 DNA follows: TGTGCCAGCAGCTCCCTACGCCGACAGGGGGCGACCTCTGGGGCCAACGTCCTGACTTTC. Its translation is CASSSLRRQGATSGANVLTF. The chain combines TRBV7-8 with TRBJ2-6, with 10 positions matching TRBD1. CDR3 length: 20 residues. V lost 4 bases and J lost 0; bases outside the gene matches: 12. Germline assignment: CDR1 SGHVS and CDR2 FQNEAQ.

The rearrangement links TRBV19 to TRBJ1-5; TRBD1 matches 11 bases. CDR3 length: 16 residues. V trimming: 2 bases; J trimming: 5 bases; junction bases outside the gene matches: 5. Germline V CDR1 and CDR2: LNHDA, SQIVND (reference sequence). DNA of the CDR3: TGTGCCAGTAGTATACCCGGACAGGGGGCTGATCAGCCCCAGCATTTT. The encoded protein is CASSIPGQGADQPQHF.

The chain recombines TRBV2 with TRBJ1-5, with a possible D match to TRBD1 (5 bases). The V end lost 6 bases, the J end lost 1 base, and 13 bases lay between the germline ends. CDR3 length equals 15 residues. Germline V gene data show CDR1 as SNHLY and CDR2 as FYNNEI. CDR3 region: CASRSGIRSNQPQHF. CDR3 coding DNA: TGTGCCAGCAGATCAGGGATTCGGAGCAATCAGCCCCAGCATTTT.

The chain employs TRBV7-9 and TRBJ2-1, with 10 bases aligning to TRBD2. Germline CDR1 reads SEHNR; CDR2 reads FQNEAQ (reference sequence). Trimming took 4 bases from V and 8 from J; bases not matched to a gene: 8. The CDR3 is 15 residues long. The CDR3: CASSSRTSGRDEQFF. CDR3 in DNA: TGTGCCAGCAGCTCTCGGACTAGCGGTCGGGATGAGCAGTTCTTC. The whole variable domain, filled in from reference TRBV7-9 and TRBJ2-1, reads DTGVSQNPRHKITKRGQNVTFRCDPISEHNRLYWYRQTLGQGPEFLTYFQNEAQLEKSRLLSDRFSAERPKGSFSTLEIQRTEQGDSAMYLCASSSRTSGRDEQFFGPGTRLTVL.

The chain uses TRBV7-9 and TRBJ2-1; 7 bases match TRBD2. V shed 2 bases and J 7 bases; nucleotides not matched to a gene: 11. The CDR3 runs 16 residues. The germline gives CDR1 SEHNR, CDR2 FQNEAQ (reference sequence). The CDR3 loop reads CASSLLREAWLNEQFF. Here the CDR3 DNA reads TGTGCCAGCAGCTTACTTCGGGAGGCTTGGTTGAATGAGCAGTTCTTC.